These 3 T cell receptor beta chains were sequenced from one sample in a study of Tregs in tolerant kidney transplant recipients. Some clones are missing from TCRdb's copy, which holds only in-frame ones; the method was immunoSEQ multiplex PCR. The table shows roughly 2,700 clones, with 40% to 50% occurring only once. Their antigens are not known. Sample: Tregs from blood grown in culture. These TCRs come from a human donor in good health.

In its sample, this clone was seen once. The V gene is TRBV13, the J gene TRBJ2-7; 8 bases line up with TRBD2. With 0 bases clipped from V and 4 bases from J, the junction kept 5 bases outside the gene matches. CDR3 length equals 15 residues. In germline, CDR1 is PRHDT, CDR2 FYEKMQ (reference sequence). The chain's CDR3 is CASSLGRSGSYEQYF. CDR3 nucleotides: TGTGCCAGCAGCTTAGGCCGAAGCGGGAGTTACGAGCAGTACTTC.

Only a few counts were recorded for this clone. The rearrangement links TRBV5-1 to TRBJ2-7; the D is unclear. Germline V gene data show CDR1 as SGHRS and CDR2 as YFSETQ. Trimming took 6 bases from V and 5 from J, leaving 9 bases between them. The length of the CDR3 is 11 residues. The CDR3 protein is CASTLGHEQYF. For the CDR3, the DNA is TGCGCCAGCACGCTTGGACACGAGCAGTACTTC.

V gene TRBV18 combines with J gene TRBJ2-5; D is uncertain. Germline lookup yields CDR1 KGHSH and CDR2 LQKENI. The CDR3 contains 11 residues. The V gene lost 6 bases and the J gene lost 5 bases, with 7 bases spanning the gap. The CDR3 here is CASSPRETQYF. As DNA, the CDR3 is TGTGCCAGCTCCCCCAGGGAGACCCAGTACTTC.